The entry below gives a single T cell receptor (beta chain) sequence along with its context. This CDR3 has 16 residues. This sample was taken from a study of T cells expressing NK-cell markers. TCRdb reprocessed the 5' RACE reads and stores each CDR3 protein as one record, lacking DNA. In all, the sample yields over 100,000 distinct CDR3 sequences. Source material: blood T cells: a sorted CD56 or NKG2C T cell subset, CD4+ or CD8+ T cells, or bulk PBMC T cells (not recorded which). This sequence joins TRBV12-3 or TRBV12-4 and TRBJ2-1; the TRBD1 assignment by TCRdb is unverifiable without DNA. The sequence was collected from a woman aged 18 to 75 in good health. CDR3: CASSPSGTGNLNEQFF.